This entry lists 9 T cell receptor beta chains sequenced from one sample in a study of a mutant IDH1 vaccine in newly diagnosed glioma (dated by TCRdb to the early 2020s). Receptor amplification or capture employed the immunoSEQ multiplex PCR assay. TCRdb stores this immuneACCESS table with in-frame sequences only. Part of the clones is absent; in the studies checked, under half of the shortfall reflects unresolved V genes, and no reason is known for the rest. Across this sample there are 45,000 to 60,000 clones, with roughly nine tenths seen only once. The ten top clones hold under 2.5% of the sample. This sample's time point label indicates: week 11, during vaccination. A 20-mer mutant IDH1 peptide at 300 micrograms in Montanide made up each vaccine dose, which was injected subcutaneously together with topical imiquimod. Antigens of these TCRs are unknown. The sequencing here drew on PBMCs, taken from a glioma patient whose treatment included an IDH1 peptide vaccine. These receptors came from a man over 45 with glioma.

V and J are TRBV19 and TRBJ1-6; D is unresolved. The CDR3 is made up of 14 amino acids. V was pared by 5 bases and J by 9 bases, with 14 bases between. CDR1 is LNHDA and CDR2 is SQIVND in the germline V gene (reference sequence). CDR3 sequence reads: CASSLPEIPSPLHF. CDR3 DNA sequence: TGTGCCAGTAGTTTGCCCGAAATACCTTCACCCCTCCACTTT. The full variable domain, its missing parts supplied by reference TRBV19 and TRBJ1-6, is DGGITQSPKYLFRKEGQNVTLSCEQNLNHDAMYWYRQDPGQGLRLIYYSQIVNDFQKGDIAEGYSVSREKKESFPLTVTSAQKNPTAFYLCASSLPEIPSPLHFGNGTRLTVT.

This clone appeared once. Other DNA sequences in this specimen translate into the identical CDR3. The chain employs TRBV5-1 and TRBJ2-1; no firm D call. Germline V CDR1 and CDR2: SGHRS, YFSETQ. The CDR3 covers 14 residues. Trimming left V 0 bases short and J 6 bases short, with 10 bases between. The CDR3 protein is CASSLAPGPNEQFF. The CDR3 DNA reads TGCGCCAGCAGCTTGGCCCCAGGCCCCAATGAGCAGTTCTTC.

CDR3 sequence (DNA): TGTGCCAGCAGCTATCGTCAGGCCCGCACAGATACGCAGTATTTT. Translated: CASSYRQARTDTQYF. The rearrangement uses TRBV9 and TRBJ2-3; no definite D call. The V and J ends lost 4 bases and 1 base respectively, with 13 bases between them. The CDR3 is made up of 15 amino acids. Germline CDR1 SGDLS, CDR2 YYNGEE.

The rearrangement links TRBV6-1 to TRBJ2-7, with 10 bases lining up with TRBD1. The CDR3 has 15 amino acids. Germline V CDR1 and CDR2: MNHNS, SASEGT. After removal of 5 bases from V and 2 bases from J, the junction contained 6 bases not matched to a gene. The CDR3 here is CASSQGQGNAYEQYF. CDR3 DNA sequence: TGTGCCAGCAGTCAGGGACAGGGGAATGCCTACGAGCAGTACTTC.

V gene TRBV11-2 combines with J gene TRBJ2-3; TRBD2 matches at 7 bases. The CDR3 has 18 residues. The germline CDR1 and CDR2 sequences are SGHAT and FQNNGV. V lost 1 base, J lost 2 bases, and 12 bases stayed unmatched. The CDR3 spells CASSLVLSRAGVTDTQYF. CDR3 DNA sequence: TGTGCCAGCAGCTTAGTTCTGAGTCGGGCGGGAGTCACAGATACGCAGTATTTT.

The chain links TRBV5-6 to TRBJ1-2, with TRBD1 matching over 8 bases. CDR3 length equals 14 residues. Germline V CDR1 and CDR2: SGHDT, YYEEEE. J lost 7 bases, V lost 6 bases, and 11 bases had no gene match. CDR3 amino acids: CASILWTGLRGYTF. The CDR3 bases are TGTGCCAGCATCCTGTGGACAGGGCTTCGTGGCTACACCTTC. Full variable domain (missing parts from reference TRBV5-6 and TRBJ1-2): DAGVTQSPTHLIKTRGQQVTLRCSPKSGHDTVSWYQQALGQGPQFIFQYYEEEERQRGNFPDRFSGHQFPNYSSELNVNALLLGDSALYLCASILWTGLRGYTFGSGTRLTVV.

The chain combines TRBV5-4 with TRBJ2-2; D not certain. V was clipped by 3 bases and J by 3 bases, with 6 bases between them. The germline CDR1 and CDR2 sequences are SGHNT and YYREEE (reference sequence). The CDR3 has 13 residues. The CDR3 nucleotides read TGTGCCAGCAGCTCCTTATACACCGGGGAGCTGTTTTTT. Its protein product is CASSSLYTGELFF.

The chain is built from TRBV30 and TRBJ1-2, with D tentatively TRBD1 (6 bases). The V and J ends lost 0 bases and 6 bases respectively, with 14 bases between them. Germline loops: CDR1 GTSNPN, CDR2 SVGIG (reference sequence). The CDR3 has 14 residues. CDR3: CAWSVSRGSDGYTF. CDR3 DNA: TGTGCCTGGAGTGTTTCCAGGGGCAGCGATGGCTACACCTTC.

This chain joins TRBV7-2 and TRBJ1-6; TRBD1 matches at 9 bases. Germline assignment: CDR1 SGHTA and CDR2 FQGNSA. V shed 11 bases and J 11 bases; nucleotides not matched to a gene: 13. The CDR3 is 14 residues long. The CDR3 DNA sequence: TGTGCCGGATCGACAGGGGGTTCAACAACACCCCTCCACTTT. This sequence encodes CAGSTGGSTTPLHF.